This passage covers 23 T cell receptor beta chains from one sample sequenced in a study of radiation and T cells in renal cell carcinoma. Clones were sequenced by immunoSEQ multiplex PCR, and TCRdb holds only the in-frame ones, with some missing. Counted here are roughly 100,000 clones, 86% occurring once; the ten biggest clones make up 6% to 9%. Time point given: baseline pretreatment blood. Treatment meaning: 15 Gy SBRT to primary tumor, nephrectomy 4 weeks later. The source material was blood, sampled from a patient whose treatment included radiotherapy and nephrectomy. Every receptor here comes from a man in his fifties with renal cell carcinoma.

CDR3 DNA sequence: TGTGCCAGCAGCTTGGTGGGTCTGGGAAATCAGCCCCAGCATTTT. Its translation is CASSLVGLGNQPQHF. The J gene is TRBJ1-5, the V gene TRBV7-2; D remains ambiguous. Germline CDR1 SGHTA, CDR2 FQGNSA. The CDR3 runs 15 residues. Trimming removed 3 bases from V and 4 bases from J, with 13 bases in between.

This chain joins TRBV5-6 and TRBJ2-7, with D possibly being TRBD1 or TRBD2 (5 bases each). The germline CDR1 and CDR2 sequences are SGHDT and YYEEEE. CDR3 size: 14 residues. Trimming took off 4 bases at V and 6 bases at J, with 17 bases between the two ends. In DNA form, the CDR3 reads TGTGCCAGCAGCGAAACAGGAGGTTCGTTCGAGCAGTACTTC. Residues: CASSETGGSFEQYF.

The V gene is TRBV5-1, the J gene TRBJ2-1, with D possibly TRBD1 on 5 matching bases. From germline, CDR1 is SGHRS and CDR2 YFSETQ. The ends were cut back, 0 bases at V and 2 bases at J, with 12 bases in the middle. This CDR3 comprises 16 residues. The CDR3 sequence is CASSLDEGAPYNEQFF. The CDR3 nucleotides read TGCGCCAGCAGCTTGGATGAAGGGGCCCCCTACAATGAGCAGTTCTTC. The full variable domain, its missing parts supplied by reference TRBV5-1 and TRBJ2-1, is KAGVTQTPRYLIKTRGQQVTLSCSPISGHRSVSWYQQTPGQGLQFLFEYFSETQRNKGNFPGRFSGRQFSNSRSEMNVSTLELGDSALYLCASSLDEGAPYNEQFFGPGTRLTVL.

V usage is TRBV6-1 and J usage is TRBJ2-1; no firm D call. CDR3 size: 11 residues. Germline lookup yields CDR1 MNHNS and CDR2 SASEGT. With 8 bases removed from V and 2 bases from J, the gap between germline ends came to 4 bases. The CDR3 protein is CASVPYNEQFF. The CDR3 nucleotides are TGTGCCAGCGTTCCCTACAATGAGCAGTTCTTC.

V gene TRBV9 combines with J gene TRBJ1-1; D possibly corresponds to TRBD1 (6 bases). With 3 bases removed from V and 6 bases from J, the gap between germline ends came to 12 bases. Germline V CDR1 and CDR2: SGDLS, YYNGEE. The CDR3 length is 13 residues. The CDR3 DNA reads TGTGCCAGCAGCGCTAGGGGGAATTCTGAAGCTTTCTTT. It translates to CASSARGNSEAFF.

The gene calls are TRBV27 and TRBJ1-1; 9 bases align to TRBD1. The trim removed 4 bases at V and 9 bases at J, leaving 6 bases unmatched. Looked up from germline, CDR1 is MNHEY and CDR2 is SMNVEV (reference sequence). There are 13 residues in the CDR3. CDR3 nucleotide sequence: TGTGCCAGCAGTTATGGGACAGGGTCTAAAGCTTTCTTT. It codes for CASSYGTGSKAFF.

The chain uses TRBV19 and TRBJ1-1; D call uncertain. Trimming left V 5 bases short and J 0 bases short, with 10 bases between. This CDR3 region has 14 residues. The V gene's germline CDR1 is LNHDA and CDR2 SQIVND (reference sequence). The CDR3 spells CASSFRQMNTEAFF. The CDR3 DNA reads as TGTGCCAGTAGTTTTCGCCAGATGAACACTGAAGCTTTCTTT.

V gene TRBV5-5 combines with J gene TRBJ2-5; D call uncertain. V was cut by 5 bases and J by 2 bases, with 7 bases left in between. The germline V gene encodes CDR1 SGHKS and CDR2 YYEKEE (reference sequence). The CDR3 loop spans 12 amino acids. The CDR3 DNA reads TGTGCCAGCAGTATGGCACAAGAGACCCAGTACTTC. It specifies CASSMAQETQYF.

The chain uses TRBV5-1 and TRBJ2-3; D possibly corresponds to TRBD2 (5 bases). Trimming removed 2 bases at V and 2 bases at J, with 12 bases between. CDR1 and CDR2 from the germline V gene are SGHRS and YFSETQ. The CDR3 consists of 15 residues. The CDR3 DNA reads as TGCGCCAGCAGCTTCAGCGGCCCCCCCACAGATACGCAGTATTTT. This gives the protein CASSFSGPPTDTQYF.

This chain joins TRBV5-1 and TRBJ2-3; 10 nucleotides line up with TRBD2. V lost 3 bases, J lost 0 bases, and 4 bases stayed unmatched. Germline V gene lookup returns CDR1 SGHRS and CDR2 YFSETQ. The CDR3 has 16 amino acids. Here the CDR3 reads CASSSTSGSSTDTQYF. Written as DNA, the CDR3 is TGCGCCAGCAGCTCGACTAGCGGGTCTAGCACAGATACGCAGTATTTT. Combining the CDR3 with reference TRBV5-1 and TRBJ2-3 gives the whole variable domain KAGVTQTPRYLIKTRGQQVTLSCSPISGHRSVSWYQQTPGQGLQFLFEYFSETQRNKGNFPGRFSGRQFSNSRSEMNVSTLELGDSALYLCASSSTSGSSTDTQYFGPGTRLTVL.

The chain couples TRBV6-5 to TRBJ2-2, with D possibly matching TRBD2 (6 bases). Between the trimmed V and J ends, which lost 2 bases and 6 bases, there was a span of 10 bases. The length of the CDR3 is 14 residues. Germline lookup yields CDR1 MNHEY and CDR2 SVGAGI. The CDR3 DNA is TGTGCCAGCAGTTACGCGGGATGGGCCGGGGAGCTGTTTTTT. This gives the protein CASSYAGWAGELFF.

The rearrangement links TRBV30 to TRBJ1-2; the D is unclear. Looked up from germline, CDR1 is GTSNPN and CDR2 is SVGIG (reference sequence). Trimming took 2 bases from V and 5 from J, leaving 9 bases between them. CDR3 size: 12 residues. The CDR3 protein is CAWSRGMYGYTF. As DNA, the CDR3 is TGTGCCTGGAGTCGCGGGATGTATGGCTACACCTTC.

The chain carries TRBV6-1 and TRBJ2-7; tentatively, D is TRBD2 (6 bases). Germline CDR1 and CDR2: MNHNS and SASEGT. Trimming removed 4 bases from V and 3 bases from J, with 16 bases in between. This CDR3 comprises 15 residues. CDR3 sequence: CASSGIAEGGYEQYF. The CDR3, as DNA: TGTGCCAGCAGTGGCATAGCGGAGGGAGGCTACGAGCAGTACTTC.

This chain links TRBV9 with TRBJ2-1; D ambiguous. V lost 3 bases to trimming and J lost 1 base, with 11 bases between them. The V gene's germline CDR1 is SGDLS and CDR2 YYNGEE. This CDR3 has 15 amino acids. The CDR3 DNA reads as TGTGCCAGCAGCGCCTGGGCTATGTCCTACAATGAGCAGTTCTTC. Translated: CASSAWAMSYNEQFF.

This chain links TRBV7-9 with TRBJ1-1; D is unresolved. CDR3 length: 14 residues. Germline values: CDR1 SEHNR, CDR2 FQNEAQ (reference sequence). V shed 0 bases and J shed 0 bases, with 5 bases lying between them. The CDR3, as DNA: TGTGCCAGCAGCTTAGCGGAAGTGAACACTGAAGCTTTCTTT. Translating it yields CASSLAEVNTEAFF.

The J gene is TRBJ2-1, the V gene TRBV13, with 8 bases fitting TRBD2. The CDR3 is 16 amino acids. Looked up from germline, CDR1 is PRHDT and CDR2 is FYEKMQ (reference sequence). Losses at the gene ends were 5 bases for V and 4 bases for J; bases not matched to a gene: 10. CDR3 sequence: CASSIGAGVWYNEQFF. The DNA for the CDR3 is TGTGCCAGCAGCATCGGAGCGGGAGTGTGGTACAATGAGCAGTTCTTC.

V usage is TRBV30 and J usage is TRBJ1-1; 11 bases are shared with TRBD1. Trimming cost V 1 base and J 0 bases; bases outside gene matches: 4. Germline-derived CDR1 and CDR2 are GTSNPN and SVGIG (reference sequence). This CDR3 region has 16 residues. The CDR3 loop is CAWSGGTGGMNTEAFF. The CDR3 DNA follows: TGTGCCTGGAGTGGTGGGACAGGGGGGATGAACACTGAAGCTTTCTTT.

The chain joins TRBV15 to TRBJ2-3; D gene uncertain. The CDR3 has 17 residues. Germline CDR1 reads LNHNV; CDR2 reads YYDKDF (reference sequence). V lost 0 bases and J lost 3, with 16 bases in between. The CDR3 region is CATSRDRSLQRTDTQYF. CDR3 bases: TGTGCCACCAGCAGAGATCGGTCTTTACAGCGAACAGATACGCAGTATTTT.

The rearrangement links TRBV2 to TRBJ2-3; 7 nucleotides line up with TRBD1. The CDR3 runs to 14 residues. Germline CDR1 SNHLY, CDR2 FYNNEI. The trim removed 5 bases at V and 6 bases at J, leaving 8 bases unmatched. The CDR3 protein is CASSWRQGVDTQYF. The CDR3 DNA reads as TGTGCCAGCAGTTGGAGACAGGGAGTGGATACGCAGTATTTT.

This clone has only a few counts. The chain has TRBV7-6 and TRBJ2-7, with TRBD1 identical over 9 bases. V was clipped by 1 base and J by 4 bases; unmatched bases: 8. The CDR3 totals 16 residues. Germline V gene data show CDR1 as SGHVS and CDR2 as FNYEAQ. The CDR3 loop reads CASSLVGQGRGYEQYF. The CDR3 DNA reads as TGTGCCAGCAGCTTAGTGGGACAGGGACGGGGATACGAGCAGTACTTC.

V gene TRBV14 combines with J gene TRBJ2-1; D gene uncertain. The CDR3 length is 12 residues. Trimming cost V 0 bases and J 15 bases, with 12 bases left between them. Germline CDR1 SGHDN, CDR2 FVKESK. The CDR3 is CASSQDIRRLFF. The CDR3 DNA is TGTGCCAGCAGCCAAGATATACGTCGACTGTTCTTC.

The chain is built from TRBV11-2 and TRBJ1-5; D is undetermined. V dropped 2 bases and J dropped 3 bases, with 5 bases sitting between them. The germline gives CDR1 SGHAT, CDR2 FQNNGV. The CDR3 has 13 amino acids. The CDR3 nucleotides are TGTGCCAGCAGCTTAAGCATCAATCAGCCCCAGCATTTT. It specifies CASSLSINQPQHF.

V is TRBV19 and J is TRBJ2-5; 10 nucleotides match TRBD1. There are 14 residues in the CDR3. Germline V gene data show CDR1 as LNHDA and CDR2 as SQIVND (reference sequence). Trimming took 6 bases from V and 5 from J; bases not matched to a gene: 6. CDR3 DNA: TGTGCCAGTAGAAAGACAGGGGGCGCCGAGACCCAGTACTTC. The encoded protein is CASRKTGGAETQYF.